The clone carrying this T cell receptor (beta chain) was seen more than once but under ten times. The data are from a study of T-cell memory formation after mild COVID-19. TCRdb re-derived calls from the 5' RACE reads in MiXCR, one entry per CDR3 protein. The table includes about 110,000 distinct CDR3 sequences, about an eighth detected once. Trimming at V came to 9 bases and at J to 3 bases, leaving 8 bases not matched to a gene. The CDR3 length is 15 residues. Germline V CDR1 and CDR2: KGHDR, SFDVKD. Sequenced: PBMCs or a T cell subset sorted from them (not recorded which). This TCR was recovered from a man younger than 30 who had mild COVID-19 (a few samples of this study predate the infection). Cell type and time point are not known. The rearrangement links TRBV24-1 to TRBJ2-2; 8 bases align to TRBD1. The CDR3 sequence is CATQPGTGYTGELFF. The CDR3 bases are TGTGCCACCCAACCCGGGACAGGATACACCGGGGAGCTGTTTTTT.